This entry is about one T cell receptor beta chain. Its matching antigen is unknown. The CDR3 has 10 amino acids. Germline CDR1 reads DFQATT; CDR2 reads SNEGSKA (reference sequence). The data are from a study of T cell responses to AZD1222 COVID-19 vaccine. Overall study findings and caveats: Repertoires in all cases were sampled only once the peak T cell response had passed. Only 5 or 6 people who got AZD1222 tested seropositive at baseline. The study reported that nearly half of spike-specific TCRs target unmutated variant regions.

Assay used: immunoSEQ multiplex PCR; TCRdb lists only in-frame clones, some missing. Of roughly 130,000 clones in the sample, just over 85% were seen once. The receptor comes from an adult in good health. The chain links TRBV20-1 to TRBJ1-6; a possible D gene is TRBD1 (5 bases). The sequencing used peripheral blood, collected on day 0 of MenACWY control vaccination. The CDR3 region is CRPGNSPLHF. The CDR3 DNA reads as TGCAGGCCAGGGAATTCACCCCTCCACTTT.